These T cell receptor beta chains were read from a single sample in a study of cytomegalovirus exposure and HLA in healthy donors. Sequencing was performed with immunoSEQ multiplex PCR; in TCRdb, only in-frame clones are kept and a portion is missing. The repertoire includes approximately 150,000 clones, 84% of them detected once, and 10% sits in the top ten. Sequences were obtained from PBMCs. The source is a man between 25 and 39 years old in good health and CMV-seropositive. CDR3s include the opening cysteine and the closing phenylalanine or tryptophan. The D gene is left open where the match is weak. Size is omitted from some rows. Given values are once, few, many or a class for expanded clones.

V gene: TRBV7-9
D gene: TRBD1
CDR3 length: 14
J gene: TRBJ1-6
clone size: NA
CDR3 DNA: TGTGCCTCGAGTGGACAGGGGACAAGCTCCGCCCTCCACTTT
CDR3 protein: CASSGQGTSSALHF

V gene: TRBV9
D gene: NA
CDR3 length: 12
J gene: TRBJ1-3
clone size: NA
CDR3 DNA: TGTGCCAGCAGCCCCAACACGAACACCATATATTTT
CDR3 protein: CASSPNTNTIYF

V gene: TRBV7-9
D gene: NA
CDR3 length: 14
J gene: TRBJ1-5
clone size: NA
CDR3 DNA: TGTGCCAGCAGTGTAGGAGAGAGGGGGCAGCCCCAGCATTTT
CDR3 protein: CASSVGERGQPQHF

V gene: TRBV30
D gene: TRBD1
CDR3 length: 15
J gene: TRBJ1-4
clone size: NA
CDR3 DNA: TGTGCCTGGAGTGTACCAGGGGGGATGAATGAAAAACTGTTTTTT
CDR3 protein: CAWSVPGGMNEKLFF

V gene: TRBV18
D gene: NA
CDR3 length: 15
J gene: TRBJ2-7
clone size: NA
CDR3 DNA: TGTGCCAGCTCTCCCCAAGAGGACAGTTTGCTCGAGCAGTACTTC
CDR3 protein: CASSPQEDSLLEQYF

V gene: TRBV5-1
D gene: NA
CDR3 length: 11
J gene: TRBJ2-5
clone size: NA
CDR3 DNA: TGCGCCAGCACCCAGGGGGAGACCCAGTACTTC
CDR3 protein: CASTQGETQYF

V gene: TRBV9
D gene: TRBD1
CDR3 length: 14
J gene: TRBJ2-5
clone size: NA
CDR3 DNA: TGTGCCAGCAGCGTCGGACAGGGAAGAGAGACCCAGTACTTC
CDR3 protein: CASSVGQGRETQYF

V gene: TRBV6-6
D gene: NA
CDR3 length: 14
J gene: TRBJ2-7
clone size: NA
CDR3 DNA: TGTGCCAGCAGTTCACCCGGGAGATCCTACGAGCAGTACTTC
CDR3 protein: CASSSPGRSYEQYF

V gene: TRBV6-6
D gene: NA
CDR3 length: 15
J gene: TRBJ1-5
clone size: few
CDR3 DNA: TGTGCCAGCAGTTACTCGACGGGGGGATTTCAGCCCCAGCATTTT
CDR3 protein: CASSYSTGGFQPQHF

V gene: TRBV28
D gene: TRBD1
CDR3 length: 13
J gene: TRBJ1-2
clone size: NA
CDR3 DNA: TGTGCCAGCAGCCAAGACAGGGACTATGGCTACACCTTC
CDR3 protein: CASSQDRDYGYTF

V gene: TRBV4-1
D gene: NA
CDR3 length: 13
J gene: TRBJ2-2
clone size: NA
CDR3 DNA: TGCGCCAGCACTCGAGAGAGGACCGGGGAGCTGTTTTTT
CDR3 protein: CASTRERTGELFF

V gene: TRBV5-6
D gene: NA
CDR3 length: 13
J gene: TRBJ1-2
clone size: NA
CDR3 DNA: TGTGCCAGCAGCCCAGGGCTGGGCTATGGCTACACCTTC
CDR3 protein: CASSPGLGYGYTF

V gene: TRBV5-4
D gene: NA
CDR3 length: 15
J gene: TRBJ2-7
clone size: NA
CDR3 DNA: TGTGCCAGCAGCTTGGTTGGGGACAAGAGCTACGAGCAGTACTTC
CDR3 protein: CASSLVGDKSYEQYF

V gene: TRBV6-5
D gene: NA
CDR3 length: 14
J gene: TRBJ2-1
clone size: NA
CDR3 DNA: TGTGCCAGCAGTTTAGGCGCCGGGGACAATGAGCAGTTCTTC
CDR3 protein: CASSLGAGDNEQFF

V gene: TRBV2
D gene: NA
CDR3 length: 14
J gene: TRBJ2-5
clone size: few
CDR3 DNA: TGTGCCAGCAGTGAAGGGACAGCCTACGGGACCCAGTACTTC
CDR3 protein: CASSEGTAYGTQYF

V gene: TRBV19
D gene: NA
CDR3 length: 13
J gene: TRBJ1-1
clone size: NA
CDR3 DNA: TGTGCCAGTAGCACGGACAGAAACACTGAAGCTTTCTTT
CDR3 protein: CASSTDRNTEAFF

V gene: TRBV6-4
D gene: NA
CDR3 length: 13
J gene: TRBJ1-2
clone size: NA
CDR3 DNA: TGTGCCAGCAGTAGAGAACTTAACTATGGCTACACCTTC
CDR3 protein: CASSRELNYGYTF

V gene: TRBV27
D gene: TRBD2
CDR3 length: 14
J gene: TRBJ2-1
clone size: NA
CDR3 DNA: TGTGCCAGCAGTGGGACTAGCGGGACCAATGAGCAGTTCTTC
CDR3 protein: CASSGTSGTNEQFF

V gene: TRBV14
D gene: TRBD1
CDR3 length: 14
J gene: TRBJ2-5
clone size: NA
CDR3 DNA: TGTGCCAGCAGCCAAGTTACAGGGGGAGAGACCCAGTACTTC
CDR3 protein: CASSQVTGGETQYF

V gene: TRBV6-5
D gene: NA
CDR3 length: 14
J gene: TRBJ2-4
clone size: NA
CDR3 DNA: TGTGCCAGCAGTTACGCGGGGGCCAAAAACATTCAGTACTTC
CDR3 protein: CASSYAGAKNIQYF

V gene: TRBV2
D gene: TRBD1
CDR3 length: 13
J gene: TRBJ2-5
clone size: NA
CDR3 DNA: TGTGCCAGCAGAGCGACAGGGGAGGAGACCCAGTACTTC
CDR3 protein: CASRATGEETQYF

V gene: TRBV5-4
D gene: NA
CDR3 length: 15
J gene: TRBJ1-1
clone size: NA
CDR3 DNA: TGTGCCAGCAGCCGTGGCGGGAAAGGGGACACTGAAGCTTTCTTT
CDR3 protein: CASSRGGKGDTEAFF

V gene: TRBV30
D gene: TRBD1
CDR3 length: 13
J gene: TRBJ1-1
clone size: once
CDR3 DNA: TGTGCCTGGAGTGTGGACAGGGACACTGAAGCTTTCTTT
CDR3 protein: CAWSVDRDTEAFF

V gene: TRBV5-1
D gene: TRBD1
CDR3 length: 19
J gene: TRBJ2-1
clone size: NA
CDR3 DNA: TGCGCCAGCAGCTTGGGGCGACAGGGGGCGATAAGCTCCTACAATGAGCAGTTCTTC
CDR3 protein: CASSLGRQGAISSYNEQFF

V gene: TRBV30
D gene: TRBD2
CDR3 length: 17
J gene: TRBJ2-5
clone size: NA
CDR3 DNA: TGTGCCTGGACCAAGCGGGGGGGCGGGGTAAGGCAAGAGACCCAGTACTTC
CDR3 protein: CAWTKRGGGVRQETQYF

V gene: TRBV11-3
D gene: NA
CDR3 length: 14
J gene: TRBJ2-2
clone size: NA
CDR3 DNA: TGTGCCAGCAGCTTAGTACAGGACACCGGGGAGCTGTTTTTT
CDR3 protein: CASSLVQDTGELFF

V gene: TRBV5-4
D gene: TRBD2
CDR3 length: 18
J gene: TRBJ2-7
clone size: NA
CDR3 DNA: TGTGCCAGCAGCTTAGAGCGGGGGGGCCCACCTGCATTGAACGAGCAGTACTTC
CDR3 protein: CASSLERGGPPALNEQYF

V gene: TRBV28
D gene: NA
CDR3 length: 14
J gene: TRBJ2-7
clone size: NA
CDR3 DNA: TGTGCCAGCAGTCCAGAGAGTGGGCTCTTCGAGCAGTACTTC
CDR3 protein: CASSPESGLFEQYF

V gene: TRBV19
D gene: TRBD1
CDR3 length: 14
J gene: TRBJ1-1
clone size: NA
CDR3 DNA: TGTGCCAGTAGGGCGTCCGACAGGGGATCTGAAGCTTTCTTT
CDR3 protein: CASRASDRGSEAFF

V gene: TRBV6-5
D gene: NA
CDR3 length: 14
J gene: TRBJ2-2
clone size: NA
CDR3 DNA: TGTGCCAGCAGCCCTTACACTAGCACCGGGGAGCTGTTTTTT
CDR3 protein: CASSPYTSTGELFF

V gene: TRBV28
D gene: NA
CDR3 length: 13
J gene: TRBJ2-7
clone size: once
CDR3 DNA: TGTGCCAGCAGAACTAGTGAGGGATACGAGCAGTACTTC
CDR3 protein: CASRTSEGYEQYF

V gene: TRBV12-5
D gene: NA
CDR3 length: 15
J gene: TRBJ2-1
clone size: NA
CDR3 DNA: TGTGCTAGTGGTTTGGAGCTGGACTACTACAATGAGCAGTTCTTC
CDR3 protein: CASGLELDYYNEQFF

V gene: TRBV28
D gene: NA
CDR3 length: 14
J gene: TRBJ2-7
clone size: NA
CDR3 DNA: TGTGCCAGCAGTCCAGCCGGGTCCTCCTACGAGCAGTACTTC
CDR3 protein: CASSPAGSSYEQYF

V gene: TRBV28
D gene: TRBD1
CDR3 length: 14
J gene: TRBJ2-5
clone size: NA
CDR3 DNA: TGTGCCAGCAGTTTAACGGGACAGGGAGAGACCCAGTACTTC
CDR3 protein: CASSLTGQGETQYF

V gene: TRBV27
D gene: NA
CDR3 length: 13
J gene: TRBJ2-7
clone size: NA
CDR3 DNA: TGTGCCAGCAGTTTTGCGCCAACCTACGAGCAGTACTTC
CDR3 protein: CASSFAPTYEQYF

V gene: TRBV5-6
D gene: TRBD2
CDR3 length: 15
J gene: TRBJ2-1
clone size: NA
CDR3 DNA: TGTGCCAGCAGCCCTGATCTAGCGGGGGGCGGTGAGCAGTTCTTC
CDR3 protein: CASSPDLAGGGEQFF

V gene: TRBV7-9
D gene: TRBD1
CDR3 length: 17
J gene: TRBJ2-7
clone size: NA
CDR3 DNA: TGTGCCAGCAGCCAGGGGCCCCCGGGACAGGTTCGATACGAGCAGTACTTC
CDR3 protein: CASSQGPPGQVRYEQYF

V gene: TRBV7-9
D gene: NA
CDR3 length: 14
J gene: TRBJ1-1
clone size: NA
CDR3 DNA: TGTGCCAGCAGCCCCCGGACACGGAACACTGAAGCTTTCTTT
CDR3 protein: CASSPRTRNTEAFF

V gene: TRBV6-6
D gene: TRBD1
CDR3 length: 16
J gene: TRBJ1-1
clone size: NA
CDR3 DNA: TGTGCCAGCAGCCAAGGACAGGGTAGGAAAAACACTGAAGCTTTCTTT
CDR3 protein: CASSQGQGRKNTEAFF

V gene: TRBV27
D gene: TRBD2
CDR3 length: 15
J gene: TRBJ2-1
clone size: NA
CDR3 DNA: TGTGCCAGCAGTCCCCGGAGCGGGAGCCCCAATGAGCAGTTCTTC
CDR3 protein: CASSPRSGSPNEQFF

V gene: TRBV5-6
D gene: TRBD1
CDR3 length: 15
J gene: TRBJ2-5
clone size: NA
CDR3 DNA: TGTGCCAGCAGCCGTACTGAGACAGGGAAAGAGACCCAGTACTTC
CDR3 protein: CASSRTETGKETQYF

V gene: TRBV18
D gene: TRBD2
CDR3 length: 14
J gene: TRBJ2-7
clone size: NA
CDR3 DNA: TGTGCCAGCTCACGGACTAGCGGGAGGGTCGAGCAGTACTTC
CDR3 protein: CASSRTSGRVEQYF

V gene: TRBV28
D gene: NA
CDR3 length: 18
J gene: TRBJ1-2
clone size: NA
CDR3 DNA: TGTGCCAGCAGTTTATGCGTGGGACATAGCTCGTGTGGCTATGGCTACACCTTC
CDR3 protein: CASSLCVGHSSCGYGYTF

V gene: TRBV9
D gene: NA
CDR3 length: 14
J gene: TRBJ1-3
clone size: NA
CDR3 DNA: TGTGCCAGCAGCGCCGGGAGCTCTGGAAACACCATATATTTT
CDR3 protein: CASSAGSSGNTIYF

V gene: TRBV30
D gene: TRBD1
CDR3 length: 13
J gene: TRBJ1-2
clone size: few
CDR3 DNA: TGTGCCTGGAGTGACAGGGGGAACTATGGCTACACCTTC
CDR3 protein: CAWSDRGNYGYTF

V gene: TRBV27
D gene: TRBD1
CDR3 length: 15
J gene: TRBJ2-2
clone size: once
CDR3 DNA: TGTGCCAGCAGTTCAGGACAGGGGGCCCCCGGGGAGCTGTTTTTT
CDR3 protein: CASSSGQGAPGELFF

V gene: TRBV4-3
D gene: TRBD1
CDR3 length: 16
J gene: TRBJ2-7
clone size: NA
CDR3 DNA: TGCGCCAGCAGCCAAGGTCGGGGACAGGTTACTGAAGAGCAGTACTTC
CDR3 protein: CASSQGRGQVTEEQYF

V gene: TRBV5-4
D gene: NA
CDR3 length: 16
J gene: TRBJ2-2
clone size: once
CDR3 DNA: TGTGCCAGCAGCTTGGGACGGGAGAAGAACACCGGGGAGCTGTTTTTT
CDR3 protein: CASSLGREKNTGELFF

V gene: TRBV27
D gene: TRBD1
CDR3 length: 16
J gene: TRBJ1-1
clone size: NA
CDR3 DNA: TGTGCCAGCAGTCGGTTGCTAGGACAGGGGAACGCTGAAGCTTTCTTT
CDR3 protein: CASSRLLGQGNAEAFF

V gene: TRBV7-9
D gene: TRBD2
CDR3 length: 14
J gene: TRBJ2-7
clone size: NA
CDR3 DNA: TGTGCCAGCAGCACGGGAGGGATATCCTACGAGCAGTACTTC
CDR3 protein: CASSTGGISYEQYF

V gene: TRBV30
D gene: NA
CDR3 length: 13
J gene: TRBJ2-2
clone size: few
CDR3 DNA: TGTGCCTCTCCTCACTGGAACACCGGGGAGCTGTTTTTT
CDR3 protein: CASPHWNTGELFF

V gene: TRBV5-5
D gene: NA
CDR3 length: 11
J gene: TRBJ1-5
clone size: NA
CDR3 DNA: TGTGCCAGCATCCCAAATCAGCCCCAGCATTTT
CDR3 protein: CASIPNQPQHF

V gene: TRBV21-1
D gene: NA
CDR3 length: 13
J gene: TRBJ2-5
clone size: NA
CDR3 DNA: TGTGCCAGCAGCAAAGGAGGGCGTCGGGCCCAGTACTTC
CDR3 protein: CASSKGGRRAQYF

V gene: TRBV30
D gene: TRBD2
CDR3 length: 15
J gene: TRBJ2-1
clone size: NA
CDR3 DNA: TGTGCCTGGAGTGTCACTAGCGGGAGAGCGTATGAGCAGTTCTTC
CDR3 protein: CAWSVTSGRAYEQFF

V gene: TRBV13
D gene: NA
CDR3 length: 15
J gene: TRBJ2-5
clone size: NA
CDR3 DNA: TGTGCCAGCAGCTTAGCCCTCAGACAGCAAGAGACCCAGTACTTC
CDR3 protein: CASSLALRQQETQYF

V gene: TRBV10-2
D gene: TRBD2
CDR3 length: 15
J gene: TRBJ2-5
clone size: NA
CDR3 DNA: TGCGCCAGCAGTGTTTGGCGGGGGGTGGAAGAGACCCAGTACTTC
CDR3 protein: CASSVWRGVEETQYF

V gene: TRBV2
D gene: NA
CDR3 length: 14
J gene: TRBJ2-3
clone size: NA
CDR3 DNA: TGTGCCAGCCAAGGAGGTATTGGCACAGATACGCAGTATTTT
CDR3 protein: CASQGGIGTDTQYF